This TCR beta chain appears in the sequencing data of a study of T cells in Graves' hyperthyroidism and ophthalmopathy. As for the study in general: Peripheral blood was taken when the disease was first diagnosed, before any treatment began.

This CDR3 region has 14 residues. J was trimmed by 5 bases and V by 3 bases; bases with no gene match: 6. CDR1 is MDHEN, CDR2 SYDVKM, per germline. General study points: The majority of expanded thyroid clonotypes above 0.001 also appeared in blood.

This clonotype was observed at least ten times. Its target is not known. Amplified TCR beta CDR3 regions derived from RNA transcripts. An initial round of RT-PCR targeting the TCR CDR3 relied on the HTBI primer set. TCRdb analysed the multiplex PCR reads with MiXCR anew, one entry per CDR3 protein. The table lists fewer than 450,000 distinct CDR3 sequences, about 15% of them singletons. Sequencing used blood. The chain has TRBV28 and TRBJ2-7; 8 positions agree with TRBD2. This clonotype was obtained from a woman in her 30s with Graves' hyperthyroidism that later progressed to Graves' ophthalmopathy. CDR3 sequence: CASSFSGLGHEQYF. CDR3 nucleotides: TGTGCCAGCAGTTTTTCGGGACTAGGCCACGAGCAGTACTTC.